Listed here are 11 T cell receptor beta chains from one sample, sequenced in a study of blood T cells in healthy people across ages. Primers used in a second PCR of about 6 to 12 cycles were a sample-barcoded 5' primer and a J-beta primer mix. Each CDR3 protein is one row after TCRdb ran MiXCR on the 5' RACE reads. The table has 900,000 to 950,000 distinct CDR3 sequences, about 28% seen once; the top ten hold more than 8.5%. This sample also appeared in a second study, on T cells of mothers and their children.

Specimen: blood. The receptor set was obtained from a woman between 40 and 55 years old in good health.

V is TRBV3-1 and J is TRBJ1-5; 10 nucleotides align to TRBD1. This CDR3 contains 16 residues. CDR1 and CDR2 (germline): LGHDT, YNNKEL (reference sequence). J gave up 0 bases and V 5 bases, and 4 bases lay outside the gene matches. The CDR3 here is CASSTTGGHSNQPQHF. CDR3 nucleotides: TGTGCCAGCAGCACGACAGGGGGCCATAGCAATCAGCCCCAGCATTTT.

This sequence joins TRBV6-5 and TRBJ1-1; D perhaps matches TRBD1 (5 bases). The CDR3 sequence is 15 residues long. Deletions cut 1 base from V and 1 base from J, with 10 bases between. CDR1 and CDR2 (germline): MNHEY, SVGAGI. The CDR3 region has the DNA TGTGCCAGCAGTTACTTGGGGGGGGGGAACACTGAAGCTTTCTTT. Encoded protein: CASSYLGGGNTEAFF.

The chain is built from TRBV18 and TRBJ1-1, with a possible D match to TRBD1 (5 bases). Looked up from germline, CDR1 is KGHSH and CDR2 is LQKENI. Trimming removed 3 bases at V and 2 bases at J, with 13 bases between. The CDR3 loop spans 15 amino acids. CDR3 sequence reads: CASSPNRDVNTEAFF. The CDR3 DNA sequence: TGTGCCAGCTCACCGAACCGGGACGTAAACACTGAAGCTTTCTTT. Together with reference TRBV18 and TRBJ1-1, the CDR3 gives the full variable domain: NAGVMQNPRHLVRRRGQEARLRCSPMKGHSHVYWYRQLPEEGLKFMVYLQKENIIDESGMPKERFSAEFPKEGPSILRIQQVVRGDSAAYFCASSPNRDVNTEAFFGQGTRLTVV.

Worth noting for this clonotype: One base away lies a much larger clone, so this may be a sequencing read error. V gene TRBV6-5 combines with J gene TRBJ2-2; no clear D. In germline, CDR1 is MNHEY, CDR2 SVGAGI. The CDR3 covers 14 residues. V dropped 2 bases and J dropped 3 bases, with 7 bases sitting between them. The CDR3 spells CASSYRVDTGELFF. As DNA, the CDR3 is TGTGCCAGCAGTTACAGGGTAGACACCGGGGAGCTGTTTTTT.

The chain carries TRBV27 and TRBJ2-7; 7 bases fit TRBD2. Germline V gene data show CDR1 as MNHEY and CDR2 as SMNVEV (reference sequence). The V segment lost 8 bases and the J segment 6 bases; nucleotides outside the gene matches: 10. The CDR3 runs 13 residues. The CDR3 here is CASRGGSFPEQYF. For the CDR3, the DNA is TGTGCCAGCCGCGGGGGTTCTTTCCCCGAGCAGTACTTC.

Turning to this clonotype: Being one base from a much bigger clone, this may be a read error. CDR3 protein: CASSIGRIRREADTQYF. CDR3 in DNA: TGTGCCAGCAGTATCGGACGAATTCGGCGGGAGGCAGATACGCAGTATTTT. This chain uses TRBV28 with TRBJ2-3; 8 bases line up with TRBD2. This CDR3 comprises 17 residues. V shed 5 bases and J 4 bases; nucleotides not matched to a gene: 14. Germline loops: CDR1 MDHEN, CDR2 SYDVKM.

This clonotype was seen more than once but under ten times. The CDR3 loop reads CASTVLAPRDTEAFF. For the CDR3, the DNA is TGTGCCAGCACCGTTTTGGCCCCCCGGGACACTGAAGCTTTCTTT. This chain uses TRBV28 with TRBJ1-1; D is unclear. Trimming took off 7 bases at V and 3 bases at J, with 18 bases between the two ends. The CDR3 covers 15 residues. Germline V CDR1 and CDR2: MDHEN, SYDVKM.

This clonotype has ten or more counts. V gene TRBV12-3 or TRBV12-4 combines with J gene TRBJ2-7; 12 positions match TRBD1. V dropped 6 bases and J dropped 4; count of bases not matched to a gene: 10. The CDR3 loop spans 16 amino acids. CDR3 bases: TGTGCCAGCAGAGACTCGGCGGGACAGGGGGCTTACGAGCAGTACTTC. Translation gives CASRDSAGQGAYEQYF.

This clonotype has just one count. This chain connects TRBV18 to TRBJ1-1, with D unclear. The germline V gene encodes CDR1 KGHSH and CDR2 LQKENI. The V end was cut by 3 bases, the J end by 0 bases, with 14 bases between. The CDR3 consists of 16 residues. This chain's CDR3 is CASSPTDPMVNTEAFF. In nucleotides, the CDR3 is TGTGCCAGCTCACCGACTGACCCCATGGTGAACACTGAAGCTTTCTTT.

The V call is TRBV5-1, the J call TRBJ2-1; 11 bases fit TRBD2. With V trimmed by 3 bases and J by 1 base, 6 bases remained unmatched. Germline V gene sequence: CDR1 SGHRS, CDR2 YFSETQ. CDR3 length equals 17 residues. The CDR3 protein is CASSSSGGLPSYNEQFF. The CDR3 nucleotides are TGCGCCAGCAGCTCTAGCGGGGGGTTACCTTCCTACAATGAGCAGTTCTTC.

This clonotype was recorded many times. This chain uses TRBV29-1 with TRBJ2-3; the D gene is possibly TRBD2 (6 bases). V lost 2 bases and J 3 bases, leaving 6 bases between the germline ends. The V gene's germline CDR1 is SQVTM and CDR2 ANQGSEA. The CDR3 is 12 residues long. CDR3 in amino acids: CSVERGTDTQYF. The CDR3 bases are TGCAGCGTTGAACGGGGGACAGATACGCAGTATTTT.